Included here is one T cell receptor (beta chain) sequence, with context. The sample comes from a study of blood T cell repertoires in COVID-19. Across the whole study: The samples span acute and convalescent COVID-19 from the United States, Italy and Spain. From T cells, B-cell-depleted T cells, or PBMCs came the material, which was cDNA or gDNA.

Germline CDR1 MDHEN, CDR2 SYDVKM. Trimming shortened V by 6 bases and J by 5 bases, and 17 bases separated the two germline ends. The CDR3 covers 15 residues. Per the original data handling: Amplifying reference gene primers gave estimates of nucleated cell counts. Sequenced by immunoSEQ multiplex PCR; TCRdb stores in-frame clones only, minus some. V and J calls and clone size are as listed in that table; D and trimming were resolved from the DNA. Among under 25,000 clones listed, over 75% were seen once. The rearrangement joins TRBV28 to TRBJ1-5; tentatively, D is TRBD1 (6 bases). This sequence originates from a human donor in a cohort sampled during active COVID-19. Sequencing was done on a sample of peripheral blood. In DNA, the CDR3 is TGTGCCAGCAGGCTTTCAGACAGGCGAGATCAGCCCCAGCATTTT. Its protein is CASRLSDRRDQPQHF.